These 27 T cell receptor beta chains share one sample of origin, sequenced in a study of shared clonotypes between healthy human individuals. The table came from immunoSEQ multiplex PCR; TCRdb's copy has only in-frame clones and leaves some out. The sample carries around 600,000 clones, about 96% recorded once. The sample was naive CD4+ T cells sorted from blood. Subset indicated: CD45RA+ positively selected. The receptors were sampled from a woman aged 30 to 39 in good health.

The V call is TRBV9, the J call TRBJ2-3, with D tentatively TRBD2 (5 bases). The ends were cut back, 3 bases at V and 2 bases at J, with 16 bases in the middle. From germline, CDR1 is SGDLS and CDR2 YYNGEE. The length of the CDR3 is 16 residues. CDR3 sequence reads: CASSAAVGASTDTQYF. The CDR3 nucleotides are TGTGCCAGCAGCGCCGCAGTGGGAGCCTCCACAGATACGCAGTATTTT.

V usage is TRBV11-2 and J usage is TRBJ2-7; unclear D gene. The germline CDR1 and CDR2 sequences are SGHAT and FQNNGV. Trimming removed 5 bases at V and 3 bases at J, with 8 bases between. The CDR3 is 12 amino acids. CDR3 in amino acids: CASSLDNYEQYF. The CDR3 region has the DNA TGTGCCAGCAGCCTCGACAACTACGAGCAGTACTTC. Using reference TRBV11-2 and TRBJ2-7 for the parts outside the CDR3, the full variable domain is EAGVAQSPRYKIIEKRQSVAFWCNPISGHATLYWYQQILGQGPKLLIQFQNNGVVDDSQLPKDRFSAERLKGVDSTLKIQPAKLEDSAVYLCASSLDNYEQYFGPGTRLTVT.

V usage is TRBV7-9 and J usage is TRBJ2-1; D not certain. Germline V lookup: CDR1 SEHNR, CDR2 FQNEAQ (reference sequence). CDR3 length: 17 amino acids. Trimming took off 2 bases at V and 5 bases at J, with 19 bases between the two ends. CDR3 DNA: TGTGCCAGCAGCTTAATTTTTGGGGTGGCGGATAACAATGAGCAGTTCTTC. The encoded protein is CASSLIFGVADNNEQFF.

The genes are TRBV5-1 and TRBJ1-1; D uncertain. Per germline, CDR1 SGHRS and CDR2 YFSETQ. CDR3 length: 16 residues. V lost 0 bases and J 0 bases, leaving 12 bases between the germline ends. The CDR3 sequence is CASSLAGRGLNTEAFF. The CDR3 DNA sequence: TGCGCCAGCAGCTTGGCCGGGAGAGGCCTGAACACTGAAGCTTTCTTT.

The J gene is TRBJ1-4, the V gene TRBV28; D is unclear. This CDR3 has 12 residues. Germline values: CDR1 MDHEN, CDR2 SYDVKM. Trimming removed 4 bases from V and 7 bases from J, with 7 bases in between. CDR3 protein: CASSSYGEKLFF. In DNA, the CDR3 is TGTGCCAGCAGTTCTTACGGTGAAAAACTGTTTTTT.

CDR3 bases: TGCGCCAGCAGCCTAGGGTTAGGGGGGTCCTACGAGCAGTACTTC. Amino acids: CASSLGLGGSYEQYF. The rearrangement links TRBV5-1 to TRBJ2-7; either TRBD1 or TRBD2 may fit D (6 bases each). This CDR3 comprises 15 residues. Trimming stripped 4 bases from V and 1 base from J, with 15 bases between. From germline, CDR1 is SGHRS and CDR2 YFSETQ.

This clone was counted a single time. Other DNA sequences of this sample code for an identical CDR3. V and J are TRBV10-1 and TRBJ2-3; D possibly corresponds to TRBD2 (5 bases). The CDR3 has 13 amino acids. Deletions cut 2 bases from V and 3 bases from J, with 6 bases between. Per germline, CDR1 WNHNN and CDR2 SYGVQD (reference sequence). Here the CDR3 reads CASSEAGTDTQYF. For the CDR3, the DNA is TGCGCCAGCAGTGAGGCGGGTACAGATACGCAGTATTTT.

This chain joins TRBV5-1 and TRBJ1-4; a weak D match, TRBD1 (5 bases). This CDR3 region has 15 residues. Per the germline V gene, CDR1 is SGHRS and CDR2 is YFSETQ. Trimming shortened V by 0 bases and J by 2 bases, and 8 bases separated the two germline ends. CDR3 loop: CASSLGGSTNEKLFF. The DNA of the CDR3 is TGCGCCAGCAGCTTGGGGGGGAGCACTAATGAAAAACTGTTTTTT.

The chain couples TRBV28 to TRBJ1-4; 8 bases line up with TRBD1. The CDR3 totals 18 residues. Trimming removed 5 bases from V and 0 bases from J; junction bases left unmatched: 11. Germline V gene lookup returns CDR1 MDHEN and CDR2 SYDVKM. This chain's CDR3 is CASSPGGQEEATNEKLFF. The DNA of the CDR3 is TGTGCCAGCAGTCCCGGGGGACAGGAGGAAGCAACTAATGAAAAACTGTTTTTT. The whole variable domain, remainder taken from reference TRBV28 and TRBJ1-4, is DVKVTQSSRYLVKRTGEKVFLECVQDMDHENMFWYRQDPGLGLRLIYFSYDVKMKEKGDIPEGYSVSREKKERFSLILESASTNQTSMYLCASSPGGQEEATNEKLFFGSGTQLSVL.

The CDR3 sequence is CATSRDPGSQETQYF. CDR3 nucleotides: TGTGCCACCAGCAGAGACCCAGGGAGCCAAGAGACCCAGTACTTC. The chain is built from TRBV15 and TRBJ2-5; D may match TRBD1 or TRBD2 (5 bases each). This CDR3 spans 15 amino acids. Trimming took off 0 bases at V and 1 base at J, with 9 bases between the two ends. Germline CDR1 LNHNV, CDR2 YYDKDF (reference sequence).

The rearrangement joins TRBV19 to TRBJ2-2, with TRBD1 matching 10 bases. Trimming took 5 bases from V and 5 from J; bases not matched to a gene: 5. The germline V gene has CDR1 LNHDA and CDR2 SQIVND (reference sequence). The CDR3 runs 15 residues. CDR3 sequence reads: CASSLGTGVTGELFF. As DNA, the CDR3 is TGTGCCAGTAGTCTCGGGACAGGGGTGACCGGGGAGCTGTTTTTT.

V gene TRBV6-5 combines with J gene TRBJ2-7; no clear D. The V end lost 6 bases, the J end lost 6 bases, and 18 bases lay between the germline ends. The CDR3 length is 14 residues. Germline CDR1 reads MNHEY; CDR2 reads SVGAGI. The DNA of the CDR3 is TGTGCCAGCAGCTCTGTGGGTTTCCCCTCCGAGCAGTACTTC. Its translation: CASSSVGFPSEQYF.

This chain connects TRBV27 to TRBJ2-3, with TRBD2 matching 9 bases. From germline, CDR1 is MNHEY and CDR2 SMNVEV (reference sequence). Trimming cost V 6 bases and J 2 bases; bases outside gene matches: 15. This CDR3 is 18 amino acids long. CDR3 protein: CASSPRRRGLAPTDTQYF. The CDR3 bases are TGTGCCAGCAGCCCCAGGCGGCGAGGACTAGCGCCCACAGATACGCAGTATTTT.

This chain uses TRBV28 with TRBJ2-7, with 11 nucleotides matching TRBD2. Germline V gene sequence: CDR1 MDHEN, CDR2 SYDVKM. V dropped 6 bases and J dropped 1; count of bases not matched to a gene: 5. This CDR3 has 15 residues. The CDR3 loop is CASSRSGRGSYEQYF. DNA for the CDR3: TGTGCCAGCAGCCGTAGCGGGAGGGGATCCTACGAGCAGTACTTC.

V is TRBV2 and J is TRBJ2-5, with 12 bases lining up with TRBD2. Losses at the gene ends were 10 bases for V and 4 bases for J; bases not matched to a gene: 13. The CDR3 contains 16 residues. Germline values: CDR1 SNHLY, CDR2 FYNNEI. CDR3 protein: CATQRLASGRAETQYF. In DNA, the CDR3 is TGTGCCACACAGCGGTTGGCTAGCGGGAGGGCAGAGACCCAGTACTTC.

This chain joins TRBV19 and TRBJ1-3; TRBD1 might be the D (6 bases). Germline CDR1 and CDR2: LNHDA and SQIVND (reference sequence). V dropped 8 bases and J dropped 4 bases, with 18 bases sitting between them. The CDR3 extends over 15 amino acids. CDR3 sequence: CASRTDRSLGNTIYF. CDR3 in DNA: TGTGCCAGTCGAACCGACAGGTCCCTAGGAAACACCATATATTTT.

The chain is built from TRBV19 and TRBJ1-1; TRBD1 agrees at 8 bases. CDR3 length equals 14 residues. V lost 6 bases and J lost 4; bases outside the gene matches: 7. CDR1 and CDR2 from the germline V gene are LNHDA and SQIVND (reference sequence). The CDR3 sequence: CASSLDREGTEAFF. The CDR3, as DNA: TGTGCCAGTAGCCTGGACAGGGAAGGCACTGAAGCTTTCTTT. The whole variable domain, remainder taken from reference TRBV19 and TRBJ1-1, is DGGITQSPKYLFRKEGQNVTLSCEQNLNHDAMYWYRQDPGQGLRLIYYSQIVNDFQKGDIAEGYSVSREKKESFPLTVTSAQKNPTAFYLCASSLDREGTEAFFGQGTRLTVV.

This sequence joins TRBV12-2 and TRBJ1-1. TRBV12-2 constitutes a pseudogene. This CDR3 is 16 amino acids long. CDR3 coding DNA: TGTGCAAGTCGCCCATGTCGTCGGGAGGTGAAGAATGAAGCTTTCTTT. Encoded protein: CASRPCRREVKNEAFF.

The rearrangement uses TRBV5-1 and TRBJ2-1; TRBD2 agrees at 7 bases. V lost 1 base, J lost 5 bases, and 9 bases stayed unmatched. Germline lookup yields CDR1 SGHRS and CDR2 YFSETQ. The CDR3 sequence is 16 residues long. The DNA of the CDR3 is TGCGCCAGCAGCTTGAACGTGGGACTAAGAAACAATGAGCAGTTCTTC. This translates into CASSLNVGLRNNEQFF. Looking up the rest from reference TRBV5-1 and TRBJ2-1 gives the full variable domain: KAGVTQTPRYLIKTRGQQVTLSCSPISGHRSVSWYQQTPGQGLQFLFEYFSETQRNKGNFPGRFSGRQFSNSRSEMNVSTLELGDSALYLCASSLNVGLRNNEQFFGPGTRLTVL.

V gene TRBV28 combines with J gene TRBJ2-6; possible D gene TRBD2, 6 bases. V dropped 7 bases and J dropped 1 base, with 20 bases sitting between them. This CDR3 has 18 residues. The germline CDR1 and CDR2 sequences are MDHEN and SYDVKM. In nucleotides, the CDR3 is TGTGCCAGCACCAAACCGGACGGGAGCAATTCTGGGGCCAACGTCCTGACTTTC. Translation: CASTKPDGSNSGANVLTF. Full variable domain (rest looked up from reference TRBV28 and TRBJ2-6): DVKVTQSSRYLVKRTGEKVFLECVQDMDHENMFWYRQDPGLGLRLIYFSYDVKMKEKGDIPEGYSVSREKKERFSLILESASTNQTSMYLCASTKPDGSNSGANVLTFGAGSRLTVL.

CDR3 residues: CATSRELNNEQYF. In DNA, the CDR3 is TGTGCCACCAGCAGAGAATTAAACAACGAGCAGTACTTC. The V gene is TRBV15, the J gene TRBJ2-7, with D hard to call. This CDR3 contains 13 residues. Germline V CDR1 and CDR2: LNHNV, YYDKDF (reference sequence). The ends were cut back, 0 bases at V and 5 bases at J, with 8 bases in the middle. Full variable domain (outside the CDR3, taken from reference TRBV15 and TRBJ2-7): DAMVIQNPRYQVTQFGKPVTLSCSQTLNHNVMYWYQQKSSQAPKLLFHYYDKDFNNEADTPDNFQSRRPNTSFCFLDIRSPGLGDTAMYLCATSRELNNEQYFGPGTRLTVT.

The V gene is TRBV7-9, the J gene TRBJ2-7; D unresolved. V gave up 5 bases and J gave up 6 bases, with 11 bases separating them. Germline V gene sequence: CDR1 SEHNR, CDR2 FQNEAQ (reference sequence). The CDR3 loop spans 12 amino acids. The CDR3 DNA follows: TGTGCCAGCAGCCTAAGGGTGGGCGAGCAGTACTTC. As protein: CASSLRVGEQYF.

The chain is built from TRBV7-3 and TRBJ2-3; 12 nucleotides line up with TRBD2. Germline V CDR1 and CDR2: SGHTA, FQGTGA. The CDR3 length is 15 residues. The J segment lost 7 bases and the V segment lost 6 bases, leaving 8 bases of the junction unmatched. CDR3 coding DNA: TGTGCCAGCAGGCAGACTAGCGGGAGCCCAAATACGCAGTATTTT. Protein product: CASRQTSGSPNTQYF. Drawing the rest from reference TRBV7-3 and TRBJ2-3, the complete variable domain is GAGVSQTPSNKVTEKGKYVELRCDPISGHTALYWYRQSLGQGPEFLIYFQGTGAADDSGLPNDRFFAVRPEGSVSTLKIQRTERGDSAVYLCASRQTSGSPNTQYFGPGTRLTVL.

Concerning this clone: Other DNA sequences in this sample translate to the same CDR3. V usage is TRBV5-1 and J usage is TRBJ2-2; 9 nucleotides match TRBD2. The CDR3 length is 16 residues. V lost 0 bases to trimming and J lost 2 bases; unmatched junction nucleotides: 2. Germline loops: CDR1 SGHRS, CDR2 YFSETQ. The CDR3 loop reads CASSLAGTSNTGELFF. In nucleotides, the CDR3 is TGCGCCAGCAGCTTGGCGGGGACTAGCAACACCGGGGAGCTGTTTTTT.

The V call is TRBV29-1, the J call TRBJ1-1, with D perhaps TRBD1 (5 bases). Germline-derived CDR1 and CDR2 are SQVTM and ANQGSEA. CDR3 length: 12 amino acids. Here the CDR3 DNA reads TGCCGGGGCGGGGAGGGAGAGACTGAAGCTTTCTTT. Its protein product is CRGGEGETEAFF.

The V and J genes are TRBV19 and TRBJ1-1; possibly TRBD1 for D (5 bases). The germline gives CDR1 LNHDA, CDR2 SQIVND (reference sequence). The CDR3 contains 14 residues. With 2 bases removed from V and 11 bases from J, the gap between germline ends came to 18 bases. The CDR3 is CASSIRSVGRKAFF. CDR3 bases: TGTGCCAGTAGTATAAGGTCGGTGGGGCGAAAGGCTTTCTTT. Combining the CDR3 with reference TRBV19 and TRBJ1-1 gives the whole variable domain DGGITQSPKYLFRKEGQNVTLSCEQNLNHDAMYWYRQDPGQGLRLIYYSQIVNDFQKGDIAEGYSVSREKKESFPLTVTSAQKNPTAFYLCASSIRSVGRKAFFGQGTRLTVV.

This clone showed up just once. The V gene is TRBV10-2, the J gene TRBJ2-7; no definite D call. CDR1 and CDR2 from the germline V gene are WSHSY and SAAADI. This CDR3 has 11 residues. Trimming left V 4 bases short and J 2 bases short, with 3 bases between. The CDR3 DNA follows: TGCGCCAGCAGTGGGACCTACGAGCAGTACTTC. It yields the protein CASSGTYEQYF.